The next 15 T cell receptor beta chains were all read from a single sample in a study of T-cell memory formation after mild COVID-19. TCRdb re-analysed the 5' RACE reads in MiXCR, keeping a single row per CDR3 protein. The table lists about 430,000 distinct CDR3 sequences, around 24% of them singletons, with around 8.8% in the top ten. Sequencing was carried out using PBMCs or a T cell subset sorted from them (not recorded which). The receptors come from an adult woman who had mild COVID-19 (a few samples of this study predate the infection). Cell type and time point are not known.

The rearrangement joins TRBV12-3 or TRBV12-4 to TRBJ2-2, with D hard to call. V was clipped by 6 bases and J by 0 bases, with 8 bases between them. This CDR3 is built from 14 residues. CDR3 amino acids: CASREVTNTGELFF. The CDR3 DNA reads TGTGCCAGCAGGGAAGTAACGAACACCGGGGAGCTGTTTTTT.

This sequence joins TRBV2 and TRBJ1-2; no clear D gene. Between the trimmed V and J ends, which lost 3 bases and 8 bases, there was a span of 13 bases. Germline values: CDR1 SNHLY, CDR2 FYNNEI. The CDR3 has 13 amino acids. The CDR3 here is CASSEVPVLGYTF. The DNA for the CDR3 is TGTGCCAGCAGTGAGGTCCCCGTTCTAGGCTACACCTTC. Together with reference TRBV2 and TRBJ1-2, the CDR3 gives the full variable domain: EPEVTQTPSHQVTQMGQEVILRCVPISNHLYFYWYRQILGQKVEFLVSFYNNEISEKSEIFDDQFSVERPDGSNFTLKIRSTKLEDSAMYFCASSEVPVLGYTFGSGTRLTVV.

This clonotype was counted between two and nine times. The V call is TRBV7-9, the J call TRBJ2-1; TRBD2 matches 10 bases. Germline V gene data show CDR1 as SEHNR and CDR2 as FQNEAQ (reference sequence). The CDR3 runs 16 residues. The trim removed 3 bases at V and 6 bases at J, leaving 8 bases unmatched. CDR3 region: CASSFLAGAPGNEQFF. The CDR3 DNA reads TGTGCCAGCAGCTTTCTAGCGGGAGCCCCGGGCAATGAGCAGTTCTTC.

This rearrangement joins TRBV9 to TRBJ1-2; D is unclear. This CDR3 has 15 amino acids. V lost 3 bases, J lost 3 bases, and 15 bases lay in between. Germline CDR1 reads SGDLS; CDR2 reads YYNGEE. In DNA, the CDR3 is TGTGCCAGCAGCGCCGGGTATGGGAGCGACTATGGCTACACCTTC. Translation gives CASSAGYGSDYGYTF.

The chain employs TRBV6-1 and TRBJ2-1; no firm D call. The CDR3 sequence is 12 residues long. Looked up from germline, CDR1 is MNHNS and CDR2 is SASEGT. V was shortened by 6 bases and J by 2 bases, with 5 bases between the two germline ends. This chain's CDR3 is CASRLPYNEQFF. CDR3 bases: TGTGCCAGCAGGTTACCCTACAATGAGCAGTTCTTC.

The genes are TRBV18 and TRBJ1-5; TRBD1 aligns across 8 bases. Per germline, CDR1 KGHSH and CDR2 LQKENI. The CDR3 is made up of 14 amino acids. V lost 5 bases and J lost 5; bases outside the gene matches: 5. Here the CDR3 reads CASSSDRGYQPQHF. CDR3 DNA sequence: TGTGCCAGCTCATCAGACAGGGGCTATCAGCCCCAGCATTTT.

V usage is TRBV27 and J usage is TRBJ2-1; 12 bases map to TRBD1. This CDR3 has 16 residues. Germline CDR1 and CDR2: MNHEY and SMNVEV (reference sequence). V lost 2 bases, J lost 6 bases, and 5 bases stayed unmatched. The CDR3 sequence is CASSLIGTGGSNEQFF. The CDR3 nucleotides are TGTGCCAGCAGTTTAATTGGGACAGGGGGCAGCAATGAGCAGTTCTTC.

V and J are TRBV4-2 and TRBJ1-1; no clear D. Trimming shortened V by 1 base and J by 3 bases, and 6 bases separated the two germline ends. The length of the CDR3 is 13 residues. Germline V gene sequence: CDR1 LGHNA, CDR2 YNFKEQ. The CDR3 loop is CASSQAGDTEAFF. CDR3 coding DNA: TGTGCCAGCAGCCAAGCAGGAGACACTGAAGCTTTCTTT.

The gene calls are TRBV4-3 and TRBJ2-6; 7 bases align to TRBD1. Trimming removed 0 bases from V and 2 bases from J; junction bases left unmatched: 4. The CDR3 sequence is 17 residues long. The germline V gene encodes CDR1 LGHNA and CDR2 YSLEER. The CDR3 is CASSQDRDRAGANVLTF. Written as DNA, the CDR3 is TGCGCCAGCAGCCAAGATAGAGACAGGGCTGGGGCCAACGTCCTGACTTTC.

This clonotype was seen ten or more times. The CDR3 region is CASSHGRRETQYF. The CDR3 bases are TGTGCCAGCTCCCACGGGAGGCGCGAGACCCAGTACTTC. The chain is built from TRBV18 and TRBJ2-5, with TRBD2 matching over 7 bases. Germline V gene sequence: CDR1 KGHSH, CDR2 LQKENI. The CDR3 contains 13 residues. The junction had 6 bases not matched to a gene; V was cut back by 6 bases and J by 5 bases.

The chain joins TRBV13 to TRBJ2-7; D ambiguous. V dropped 10 bases and J dropped 0 bases, with 10 bases sitting between them. CDR1 is PRHDT and CDR2 is FYEKMQ in the germline V gene (reference sequence). This CDR3 is 12 amino acids long. CDR3 DNA: TGTGCCACGAATGACATCTCCTACGAGCAGTACTTC. Translation: CATNDISYEQYF. The full variable domain, in which reference TRBV13 and TRBJ2-7 provide the parts outside the CDR3, is AAGVIQSPRHLIKEKRETATLKCYPIPRHDTVYWYQQGPGQDPQFLISFYEKMQSDKGSIPDRFSAQQFSDYHSELNMSSLELGDSALYFCATNDISYEQYFGPGTRLTVT.

The chain combines TRBV20-1 with TRBJ2-7; D not resolved. V dropped 5 bases and J dropped 1 base, with 12 bases sitting between them. CDR3 length: 13 amino acids. Germline CDR1 is DFQATT and CDR2 is SNEGSKA (reference sequence). CDR3 coding DNA: TGCAGTGCTCGATACAGAGTATCCTACGAGCAGTACTTC. This gives the protein CSARYRVSYEQYF.

The chain has TRBV5-1 and TRBJ1-2; no firm D call. Trimming took 0 bases from V and 2 from J, leaving 8 bases between them. CDR3 length equals 14 residues. Germline-derived CDR1 and CDR2 are SGHRS and YFSETQ. CDR3 nucleotides: TGCGCCAGCAGCTTGGTTGCCGACAACTATGGCTACACCTTC. Protein sequence: CASSLVADNYGYTF.

In its sample, this clonotype was seen many times. The chain joins TRBV12-3 or TRBV12-4 to TRBJ1-1; maybe TRBD1 (5 bases). CDR3 length: 14 amino acids. V was pared by 1 base and J by 4 bases, with 10 bases between. The CDR3 bases are TGTGCCAGCAGTTTAGAGGGGTGGGGCACTGAAGCTTTCTTT. It is translated as CASSLEGWGTEAFF.

The sample holds a few counts of this clonotype. The chain joins TRBV4-1 to TRBJ2-2; 9 bases are a match to TRBD1. Germline V gene sequence: CDR1 MGHRA, CDR2 YSYEKL. The CDR3 spans 15 residues. Germline trimming cut 3 bases from V and 4 bases from J; bases unmatched to any gene: 3. As DNA, the CDR3 is TGCGCCAGCAGCCACGGGACAGGGCTCACCGGGGAGCTGTTTTTT. This sequence encodes CASSHGTGLTGELFF.